This T cell receptor (beta chain) was observed in a study of cytomegalovirus exposure and HLA in healthy donors. About this clone itself: Its antigen is not identified.

Researchers ran the PCR with 60 Vbeta and 13 Jbeta primers. Using immunoSEQ multiplex PCR, the repertoire was profiled, and TCRdb retains in-frame clones only, with some absent. The sample carries about 150,000 clones, around 75% recorded once. General observations from the study: Later, an analysis found that common viral pathogens appeared to be linked with several of the most significant clusters.

With 4 bases removed from V and 2 bases from J, the gap between germline ends came to 16 bases. Germline lookup yields CDR1 LGHNA and CDR2 YSLEER. This CDR3 has 16 amino acids. This receptor was identified in a human donor in good health. The chain combines TRBV4-3 with TRBJ2-3; D gene uncertain. The sample comprised PBMCs. The CDR3 spells CASSRNPGSLTDTQYF. In DNA form, the CDR3 reads TGCGCCAGCAGCCGTAATCCGGGTTCCCTCACAGATACGCAGTATTTT.